Listed here is a single T cell receptor beta chain. Its specificity is unknown. These data originate in a study of T cell responses to AZD1222 COVID-19 vaccine. Study-level points and caveats: Increases in Spike-specific TCR breadth and depth were seen after two AZD1222 doses. The donor cohort was predominantly white British with a female majority, and clonal diversity may have been underestimated.

The germline V gene has CDR1 SEHNR and CDR2 FQNEAQ (reference sequence). This CDR3 is 14 amino acids long. V lost 4 bases to trimming and J lost 5 bases; unmatched junction nucleotides: 4. Clones were read by immunoSEQ multiplex PCR, and TCRdb kept only the in-frame ones, dropping some. The sample comprises around 160,000 clones, about 90% of which are singletons, and 1.3% rests with the top ten. Sample: peripheral blood, taken 28 days after the second AZD1222 dose. The receptor was isolated from an adult who received the AZD1222 COVID-19 vaccine. The chain is built from TRBV7-9 and TRBJ2-7; TRBD2 aligns across 11 bases. As DNA, the CDR3 is TGTGCCAGCAGCTCGTCACTAGCGGGAGACGAGCAGTACTTC. Its translation is CASSSSLAGDEQYF.